The sample holds many counts of the clone carrying this TCR beta chain. The entry originates in a study of regulatory T cells in long-lasting Graves disease. Libraries of TCR beta came from iRepertoire HTBI primers plus Arm-PCR of CDR3 regions. Using its own MiXCR run on the multiplex PCR reads, TCRdb lists one record per CDR3 protein. In the table there are approximately 400,000 distinct CDR3 sequences, roughly 24% of which are singletons. Time point in this sample: persistent/refractory GD, antithyroid drugs over 5 years with positive TRAb. RNA from PBMCs was the source of the TCR library. V was clipped by 5 bases and J by 3 bases, with 10 bases between them. The CDR3 runs 13 residues. Germline lookup yields CDR1 SGHTA and CDR2 FQGTGA.

This chain uses TRBV7-3 with TRBJ1-1, with D possibly TRBD1 on 5 matching bases. The TCR comes from a woman aged 40 to 50 with Graves disease. Specimen: peripheral blood mononuclear cells (PBMCs), collected when the disease was refractory, from a patient treated with antithyroid drugs. Here the CDR3 DNA reads TGTGCCAGCAGCCCGGGGGGGTACACTGAAGCTTTCTTT. It translates to CASSPGGYTEAFF.